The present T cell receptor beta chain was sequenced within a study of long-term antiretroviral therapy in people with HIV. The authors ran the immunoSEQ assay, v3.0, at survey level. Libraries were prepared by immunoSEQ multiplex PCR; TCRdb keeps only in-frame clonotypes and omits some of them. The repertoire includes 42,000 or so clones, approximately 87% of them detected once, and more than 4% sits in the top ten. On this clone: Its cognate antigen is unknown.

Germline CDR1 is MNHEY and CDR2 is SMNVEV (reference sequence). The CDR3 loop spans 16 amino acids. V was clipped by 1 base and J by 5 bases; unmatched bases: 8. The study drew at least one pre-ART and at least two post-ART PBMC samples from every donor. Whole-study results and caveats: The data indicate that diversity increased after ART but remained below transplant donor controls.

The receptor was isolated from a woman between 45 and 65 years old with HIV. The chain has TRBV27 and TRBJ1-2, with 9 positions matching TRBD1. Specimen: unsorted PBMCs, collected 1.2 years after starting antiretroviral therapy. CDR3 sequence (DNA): TGTGCCAGCAGTTTATTCCCGCCGGGACAGGGTTATGGCTACACCTTC. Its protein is CASSLFPPGQGYGYTF.